This T cell receptor beta chain stems from a study of T cell responses to AZD1222 COVID-19 vaccine. Study findings and constraints: Nearly half of the spike-specific TCRs reportedly recognize variant regions that carry no mutations. Females outnumbered males among donors, who were mostly white British; clonal diversity was possibly underestimated.

Sequencing used immunoSEQ multiplex PCR; TCRdb keeps in-frame clones, though not all of them. Here the sample spans about 140,000 clones, around 88% being singletons. The CDR3 sequence is 16 residues long. From germline, CDR1 is MGHDK and CDR2 SYGVNS. V lost 4 bases to trimming and J lost 3 bases; unmatched junction nucleotides: 9. Worth noting for this clone: Its antigen is not identified.

Sample: peripheral blood, taken on day 0 of AZD1222 vaccination. The chain carries TRBV25-1 and TRBJ1-3, with 7 bases lining up with TRBD1. The sequence came from an adult in good health. This chain's CDR3 is CASSAPTGQVGNTIYF. The CDR3 DNA reads as TGTGCCAGCAGTGCCCCGACAGGGCAGGTTGGAAACACCATATATTTT.